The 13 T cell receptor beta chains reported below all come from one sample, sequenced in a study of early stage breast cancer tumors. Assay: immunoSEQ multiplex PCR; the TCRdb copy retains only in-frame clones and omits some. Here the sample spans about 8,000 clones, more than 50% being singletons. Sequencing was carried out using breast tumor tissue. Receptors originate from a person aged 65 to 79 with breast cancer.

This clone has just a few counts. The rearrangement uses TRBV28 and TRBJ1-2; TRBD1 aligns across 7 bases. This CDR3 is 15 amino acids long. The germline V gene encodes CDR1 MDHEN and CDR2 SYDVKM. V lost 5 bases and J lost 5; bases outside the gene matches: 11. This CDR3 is CASSTTGIIGYGYTF. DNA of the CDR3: TGTGCCAGCAGTACGACAGGGATAATTGGGTATGGCTACACCTTC.

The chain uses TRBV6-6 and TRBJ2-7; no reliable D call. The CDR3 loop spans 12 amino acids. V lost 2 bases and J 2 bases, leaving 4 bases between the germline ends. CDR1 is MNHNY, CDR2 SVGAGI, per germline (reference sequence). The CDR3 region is CASSYRAYEQYF. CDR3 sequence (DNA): TGTGCCAGCAGTTACCGGGCCTACGAGCAGTACTTC.

This chain's CDR3 is CASSLVAGEEQYF. The CDR3 region has the DNA TGTGCCAGCAGCTTAGTCGCAGGGGAAGAGCAGTACTTC. The chain employs TRBV11-2 and TRBJ2-7; TRBD1 is a possible D gene (6 bases). Germline V gives CDR1 SGHAT, CDR2 FQNNGV. The CDR3 has 13 residues. V lost 1 base, J lost 7 bases, and 11 bases lay in between.

CDR3 residues: CASSLGPTPEAFF. The CDR3 DNA reads TGTGCCAGCAGCTTAGGGCCGACACCTGAAGCTTTCTTT. The J gene is TRBJ1-1, the V gene TRBV11-2; D remains unclear. V lost 1 base and J 6 bases, leaving 9 bases between the germline ends. Germline V gene lookup returns CDR1 SGHAT and CDR2 FQNNGV. This CDR3 contains 13 residues.

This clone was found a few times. The CDR3 is CASSVAGYSNQPQHF. The CDR3 region has the DNA TGTGCCAGCAGCGTAGCAGGGTATAGCAATCAGCCCCAGCATTTT. The chain has TRBV9 and TRBJ1-5, with D perhaps TRBD1 (5 bases). This CDR3 has 15 residues. Trimming stripped 0 bases from V and 0 bases from J, with 7 bases between. Germline CDR1 is SGDLS and CDR2 is YYNGEE.

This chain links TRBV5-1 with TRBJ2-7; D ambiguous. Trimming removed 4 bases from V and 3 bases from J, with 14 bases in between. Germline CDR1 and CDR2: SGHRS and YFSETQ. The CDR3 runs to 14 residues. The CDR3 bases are TGCGCCAGCAGCGAGGCAATCGTCCTCTACGAGCAGTACTTC. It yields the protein CASSEAIVLYEQYF. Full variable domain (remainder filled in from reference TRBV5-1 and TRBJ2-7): KAGVTQTPRYLIKTRGQQVTLSCSPISGHRSVSWYQQTPGQGLQFLFEYFSETQRNKGNFPGRFSGRQFSNSRSEMNVSTLELGDSALYLCASSEAIVLYEQYFGPGTRLTVT.

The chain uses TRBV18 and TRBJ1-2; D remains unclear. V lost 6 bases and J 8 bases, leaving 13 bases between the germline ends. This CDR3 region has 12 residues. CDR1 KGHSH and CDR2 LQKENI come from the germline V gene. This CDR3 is CASSLNREGYTF. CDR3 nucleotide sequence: TGTGCCAGCTCTCTTAATCGGGAGGGCTACACCTTC.

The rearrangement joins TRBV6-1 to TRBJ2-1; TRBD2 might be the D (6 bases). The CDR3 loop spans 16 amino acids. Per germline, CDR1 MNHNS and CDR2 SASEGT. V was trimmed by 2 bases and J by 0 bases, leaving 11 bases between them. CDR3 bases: TGTGCCAGCAGTGAATTTCTGGGGGGCTCCTACAATGAGCAGTTCTTC. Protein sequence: CASSEFLGGSYNEQFF.

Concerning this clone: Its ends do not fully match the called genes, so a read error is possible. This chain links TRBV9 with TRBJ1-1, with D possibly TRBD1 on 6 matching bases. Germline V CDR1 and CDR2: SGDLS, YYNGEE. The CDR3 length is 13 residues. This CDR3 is CAGSAQGGTEAFF. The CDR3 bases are TGTGCCGGCAGCGCACAGGGAGGGACTGAAGCTTTCTTT. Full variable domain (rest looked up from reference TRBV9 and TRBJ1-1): DSGVTQTPKHLITATGQRVTLRCSPRSGDLSVYWYQQSLDQGLQFLIQYYNGEERAKGNILERFSAQQFPDLHSELNLSSLELGDSALYFCAGSAQGGTEAFFGQGTRLTVV.

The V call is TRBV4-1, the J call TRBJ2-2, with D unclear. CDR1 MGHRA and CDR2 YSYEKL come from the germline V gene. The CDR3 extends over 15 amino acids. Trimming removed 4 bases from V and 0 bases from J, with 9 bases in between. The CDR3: CASSPQWPNTGELFF. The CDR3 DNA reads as TGCGCCAGCAGCCCCCAATGGCCGAACACCGGGGAGCTGTTTTTT.

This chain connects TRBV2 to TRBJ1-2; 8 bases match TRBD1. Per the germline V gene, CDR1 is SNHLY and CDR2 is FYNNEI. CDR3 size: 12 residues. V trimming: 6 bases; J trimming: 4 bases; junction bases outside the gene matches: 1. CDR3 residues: CASRTGGYGYTF. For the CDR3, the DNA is TGTGCCAGCAGAACAGGGGGCTATGGCTACACCTTC.

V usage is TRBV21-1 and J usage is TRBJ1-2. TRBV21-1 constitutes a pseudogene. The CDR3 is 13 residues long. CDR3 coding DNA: TGTGCCAGCAGCACCGGGGGAGGCTATGGCTACACCTTC. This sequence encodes CASSTGGGYGYTF.

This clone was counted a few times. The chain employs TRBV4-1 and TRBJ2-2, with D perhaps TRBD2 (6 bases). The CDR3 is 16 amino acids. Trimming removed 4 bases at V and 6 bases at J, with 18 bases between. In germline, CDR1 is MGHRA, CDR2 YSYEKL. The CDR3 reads CASSPRLRGKAGELFF. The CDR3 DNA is TGCGCCAGCAGCCCCCGGCTCCGGGGGAAGGCCGGGGAGCTGTTTTTT.